The subject of this entry is one T cell receptor beta chain. Clones were sequenced by immunoSEQ multiplex PCR, and TCRdb holds only the in-frame ones, with some missing. The data show a few hundred thousand clones, 80% to 90% seen once. The data were obtained in a study of blood T cell repertoires in COVID-19. V was pared by 0 bases and J by 5 bases, with 7 bases of the junction left unmatched. The CDR3 runs 16 residues. Per the germline V gene, CDR1 is SGHRS and CDR2 is YFSETQ. This receptor was taken from a woman in her seventies with COVID-19, enrolled during active disease. Sequenced input: peripheral blood. This chain connects TRBV5-1 to TRBJ2-5, with 10 bases fitting TRBD2. DNA for the CDR3: TGCGCCAGCAGCTTGGCCTCTAGCGGGAGTGGGGAGACCCAGTACTTC. Its protein is CASSLASSGSGETQYF.